This T cell receptor beta chain was observed in a study of T-cell reconstitution after alpha-beta-depleted transplantation in children. Study-level findings and limits: T-cell counts and diversity at one year post-transplant came mainly from newly produced T cells. Surviving recipient T cells and intrathymic progenitors accounted for some patients' high TCRbeta diversity at day 60.

Researchers prepared the TCRbeta library using unique molecular identifiers, the study reports. One entry per CDR3 protein, called by TCRdb with MiXCR from the PCR reads. The sample yields 200,000 or so distinct CDR3 sequences, 6.6% seen once. Concerning this clonotype: What it recognizes is unknown.

V lost 6 bases, J lost 2 bases, and 14 bases lay in between. The CDR3 is 14 amino acids. Per germline, CDR1 MDHEN and CDR2 SYDVKM. The V call is TRBV28, the J call TRBJ2-7, with unresolved D. The sequence was obtained from a boy aged 2-9 years with acute lymphoblastic leukemia, due to receive a stem cell transplant. The starting material was PBMCs, obtained before TCRalphabeta/CD19-depleted stem cell transplant. The CDR3 nucleotides are TGTGCCAGCAGCCCCCATAGGGTTCCCTACGAGCAGTACTTC. Its translation: CASSPHRVPYEQYF.